This TCR beta chain stems from a study of cytomegalovirus exposure and HLA in healthy donors. Only one count was recorded for this clone. Use of 60 Vbeta and 13 Jbeta primers characterized the PCR. Profiling relied on immunoSEQ multiplex PCR, and the TCRdb table lists in-frame clones only, not all of them. The sample holds about 200,000 clones, approximately 78% seen once. CDR3 length: 14 amino acids. The chain has TRBV21-1 and TRBJ2-5; the table's D call, TRBD1, was not checked against the DNA. TRBV21-1 is designated a pseudogene. The source is a woman aged 45 to 65 in good health and CMV-seropositive. The material sequenced was PBMCs. For the CDR3, the DNA is TGTGCCAGCAAAGACAAGGGGATTCGGGAGACCCAGTACTTC. It translates to CASKDKGIRETQYF.